This T cell receptor (beta chain) was identified in a study of cytomegalovirus exposure and HLA in healthy donors (dated by TCRdb to 2015 to 2018). Turning to the overall study: According to an earlier analysis of around 600 of the donors, roughly 180 million T cells yielded 100 million or so unique TCR beta sequences and 276 Gb of sequence data. Roughly 290 gigabases of sequencing data and around 90 million unique TCR sequences made up an early release that covered over 550 HLA-typed donors. Of the roughly 410 genotyped donors, more than 75% were placed in the genetic ancestry cluster associated with self-reported Caucasian donors. The aim of the study was to test whether cataloging public T cell receptors could identify signatures of past pathogen exposure. The T cell repertoires of around 730 subjects were profiled by immunosequencing and related to cytomegalovirus serostatus. A separate validation cohort of roughly 110 different subjects was used in addition to the 666-subject first cohort. To predict cytomegalovirus infection status, the study combined high-throughput TCR immunosequencing, statistical association of individual TCRs with disease status, and machine learning. A later analysis re-examined previously published TCR beta repertoires from over 500 donors and added high-resolution HLA genotyping to investigate patterns of TCR occurrence. In the later analysis, no new phenotypic data were used to find candidate immune exposures; instead, reliance was placed on TCR beta sequences and their occurrence across donors. An earlier analysis of fewer than 700 of the donors applied high-throughput TCR beta sequencing to assess whether each TCR beta V gene segment acted as functional or pseudogenic. Donor age, sex, ethnicity and CMV serostatus were collected together with the repertoire data. In a later genetic analysis, genome-wide SNP genotypes for about 55% of the roughly 700 donors were used, and that subset was treated as a discovery cohort. Every repertoire in the discovery cohort had been generated on one and the same sequencing platform. Both class I and class II loci were covered by HLA typing, at four-digit resolution. The number of typed donors differed by locus: 629-630 for A, B, C, DRB1 and DQB1; 500 to 550 for DQA1; some 590 for DPA1; and about 470 for DPB1. Roughly 5 DR-DQ haplotypes were handled as single units for association and clustering, since linkage in the cohort was strong. On average, about 200,000 unique TCR beta nucleotide sequences were sequenced per donor among some 420 genotyped donors of the cohort, with approximately 18% of those sequences being non-productive. Overall results and qualifications from the work: A later genetic analysis reported fewer N-insertions in productive TCRs among donors in an Asian-associated ancestry cluster than the roughly 700-donor mean. Because some donors lacked HLA typing at each locus, the association tests relied only on the typed subset. The sequencing pipeline was judged likely to have produced a cluster of highly shared sequence variants as a technical artifact. Across donors, most TCR sequences were observed very rarely, whereas some public TCRs were present in many individuals. Because the 87-base-pair reads could not distinguish some IMGT-functional V segments, including TRBV6-2 and TRBV6-3, those segments were excluded. According to a later analysis, parvovirus B19, influenza, CMV and Epstein-Barr virus appeared linked to several top co-occurrence clusters. An association between a missense DCLRE1C variant and V-gene and J-gene trimming of TCR beta chains was found in a later genetic analysis and replicated in an independent cohort. In an earlier analysis of fewer than 700 of the donors, most TCR beta V segments appeared in productive rearrangements about 90% or about 30% of the time, broadly matching IMGT annotations. CMV serostatus was the only immune exposure information available for the cohort. In a later analysis, HLA-associated TCR beta chains were found to be more clonally expanded and to have lower generation probabilities than equally common non-associated chains. A few of the identified cytomegalovirus-associated TCR beta chains were confirmed in vitro to be specific for cytomegalovirus antigens. Assigning TCR associations to individual alleles was difficult when HLA alleles, especially DR and DQ, strongly co-occurred. The study gave a list of some 150 TCR beta chains associated with cytomegalovirus. A later analysis found that TCR association rates varied across HLA loci, with DRB1 alleles showing the most associated TCRs and HLA-C alleles the fewest. Because counts were too low, seventeen rarely observed V segments, including chromosome 9 orphons, were left out of the earlier analysis of 500 to 650 of the donors. A further reported finding was that TCR beta sequences accurately predicted the HLA-A and HLA-B alleles for most subjects in the first cohort. According to a later analysis, most CMV-associated TCR beta chains appeared to be HLA-restricted, and the HLA associations seemed to be driven largely by CMV exposure. Linkage disequilibrium might explain the correlated functional status among segregating V segments, but an unknown experimental factor could not be ruled out. The classifier was reported to diagnose cytomegalovirus status with high specificity and sensitivity in both the original and validation cohorts. The authors suggested that the approach could potentially be extended to other disease states and immunological phenotypes. At a false discovery rate of 0.05, a later analysis linked about 16,000 TCR beta sequences to specific HLA alleles. Roughly uniform sequencing depth across donors was assumed in presence/absence analyses, although this assumption may not hold. Only TCR beta chains were sequenced in this cohort, and the absence of alpha or paired-chain data limited detectable features.

The library was made by the immunoSEQ multiplex PCR assay. For the multiplex PCR, a mixture combining 60 forward primers for TCR Vbeta segments and 13 reverse primers for TCR Jbeta segments was used. A multiplex PCR assay on genomic DNA amplified the CDR3 region of rearranged TCR beta genes. On the Illumina HiSeq System, the amplified TCR beta libraries were sequenced as 87-base-pair reads. As for how the authors treated the data: A later analysis tallied around 87 million unique TCR beta chains across the 666 repertoires, and around 10 million of those chains were shared by two or more donors. Raw reads were error-corrected and collapsed into unique sequences with a nearest-neighbor algorithm that merged closely related sequences to remove PCR and sequencing errors. CDR3 sequences were aligned to IMGT reference sequences to assign V, D and J gene segments. For a sequence to be retained, at least a six-nucleotide match to both a V gene segment and a J gene segment was required. Rearrangements were classified as productive when the CDR3 lacked stop codons and remained in frame with V and J, and all other rearrangements were classified as non-productive. CDR3 was defined by IMGT convention, running from the second conserved V-encoded cysteine to the conserved J-encoded phenylalanine. Sequences without an unambiguous match to a single V gene segment were excluded from the earlier analysis of about 600 of the donors. In an earlier analysis of around 590 of the donors, a V segment was called functional when productive rearrangements were above 56.7%, and segregating when the standard deviation between donors exceeded 5%. A statistical classification framework was developed to diagnose cytomegalovirus status using the catalog of TCR beta chain sequences. V and J gene assignment, in a later analysis, came from comparing TCR nucleotide sequences with IMGT/GENE-DB human TR gene sequences. In a later analysis, CDR3 sequences and most-parsimonious VDJ recombination scenarios were assigned using the TCRdist pipeline. In a later analysis, each TCR beta chain was defined by its CDR3 amino acid sequence together with its V-gene family, and reads without a unique V-gene family were excluded. A later analysis removed 592 highly shared, low-generation-probability nucleotide sequences to deal with suspected cross-contamination and a sequencing artifact. A later analysis calculated a clonal expansion index for each public chain from normalized within-repertoire ranks of inferred template counts. In a later analysis, generation probabilities were computed with a VDJ recombination model fitted to out-of-frame rearrangements, and the resulting probabilities were checked against IGoR. A later analysis scored TCR-TCR, TCR-HLA and TCR-CMV co-occurrence with hypergeometric tests, applying a repertoire-size bias correction to TCR pairs. A later analysis estimated false discovery rates by permuting HLA or CMV assignments 20 times. In a later analysis, co-occurring TCRs were grouped using DBSCAN, with TCRdist sequence similarity added in when clustering inside HLA-allele-positive subsets. For co-occurrence clustering, repertoires with fewer than 30,000 or more than 120,000 public chains were excluded, along with five repertoires with anomalous nucleotide sharing. Imported from immuneACCESS, the table was reduced by TCRdb to in-frame sequences with V and J called. These copies leave out some clones; in studies compared against another copy, an unresolved V gene accounts for under half, and the cause of the remainder is not known. From that table come the V and J calls and clone size; the DNA was used to work out D and trimming. This specimen's table enumerates about 110,000 clones. The ten biggest clones cover around 7% of the sample.

The cohort consisted of some 730 healthy bone marrow donors. Cohort members were all nominally healthy when sampled, although unrecorded immune exposures were likely present. The donor was CMV seropositive and belonged to the group of 250 to 300 seropositive cohort members. Each donor provided a peripheral blood sample, and peripheral blood mononuclear cells were used for TCR beta sequencing. Genomic DNA extraction from the blood cell samples was performed with the Qiagen DNeasy Blood Extraction Kit. From a lookup of the germline V gene, CDR1 and CDR2 are SGHTA and FQGNSA. Trimming costs V 1 base and J 10 bases, and their ends lie 8 bases apart. The CDR3 sequence holds 11 residues, the cysteine and phenylalanine included. The retained sequence is limited to the CDR3, 33 bases, with the frame set at the first base. In regard to this clone: Its target antigen remains unknown.

The origin of this receptor is a man aged 35-49 years in good health and CMV-seropositive. The sequenced sample was PBMCs. Here the chain combines TRBV7-2 and TRBJ2-7; perhaps TRBD2 is the D gene, with 6 bases matching. The sequenced DNA is TGTGCCAGCAGCTTAGGGAGGGTTCAGTACTTC. It translates to CASSLGRVQYF.